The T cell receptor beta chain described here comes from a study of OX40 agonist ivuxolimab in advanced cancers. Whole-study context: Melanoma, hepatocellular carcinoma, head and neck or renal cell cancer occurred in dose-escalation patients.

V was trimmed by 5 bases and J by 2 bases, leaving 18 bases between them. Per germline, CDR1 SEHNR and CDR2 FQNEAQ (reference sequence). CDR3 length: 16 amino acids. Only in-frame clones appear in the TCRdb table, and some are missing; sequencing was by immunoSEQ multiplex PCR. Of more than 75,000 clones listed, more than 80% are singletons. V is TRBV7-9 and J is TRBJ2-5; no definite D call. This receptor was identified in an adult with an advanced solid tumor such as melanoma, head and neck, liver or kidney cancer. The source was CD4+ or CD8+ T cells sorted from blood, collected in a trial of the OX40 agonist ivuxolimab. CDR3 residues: CASSPPGNVGQETQYF. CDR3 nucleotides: TGTGCCAGCAGCCCTCCGGGTAATGTGGGGCAAGAGACCCAGTACTTC.